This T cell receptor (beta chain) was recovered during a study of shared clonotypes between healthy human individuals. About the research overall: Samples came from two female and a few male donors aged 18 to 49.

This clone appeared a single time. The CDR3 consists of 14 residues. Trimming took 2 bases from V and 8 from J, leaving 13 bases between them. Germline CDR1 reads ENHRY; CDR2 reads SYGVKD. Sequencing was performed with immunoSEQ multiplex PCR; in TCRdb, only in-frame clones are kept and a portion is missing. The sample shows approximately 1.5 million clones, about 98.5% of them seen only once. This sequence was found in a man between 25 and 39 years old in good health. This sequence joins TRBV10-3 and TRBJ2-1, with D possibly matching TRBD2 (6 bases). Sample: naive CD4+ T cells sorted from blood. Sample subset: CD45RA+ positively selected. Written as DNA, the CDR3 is TGTGCCATCAGTGAGCGGGAGTCGGAGGATGAGCAGTTCTTC. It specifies CAISERESEDEQFF.